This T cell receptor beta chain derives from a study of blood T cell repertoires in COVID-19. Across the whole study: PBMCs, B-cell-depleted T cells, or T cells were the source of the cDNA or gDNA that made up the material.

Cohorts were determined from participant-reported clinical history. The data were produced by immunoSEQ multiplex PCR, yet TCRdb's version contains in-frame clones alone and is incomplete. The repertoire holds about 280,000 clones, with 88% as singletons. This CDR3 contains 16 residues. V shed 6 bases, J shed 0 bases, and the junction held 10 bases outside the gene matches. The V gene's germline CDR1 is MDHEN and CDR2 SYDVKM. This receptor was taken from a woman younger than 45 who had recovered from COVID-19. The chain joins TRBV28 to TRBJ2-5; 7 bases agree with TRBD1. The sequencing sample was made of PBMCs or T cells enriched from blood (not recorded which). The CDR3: CASSQTGAVYQETQYF. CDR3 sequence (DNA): TGTGCCAGCAGCCAAACAGGGGCTGTATACCAAGAGACCCAGTACTTC.